The 19 T cell receptor beta chains given below trace back to one sample, sequenced in a study of shared clonotypes between healthy human individuals. Clones were read by immunoSEQ multiplex PCR, and TCRdb kept only the in-frame ones, dropping some. This table holds 2,500,000 or so clones, around 90% found once. Source material: naive CD4+ T cells sorted from blood. Documented subset: CD45RA+ positively selected. The receptor set was obtained from a man aged 18 to 29 in good health.

This rearrangement joins TRBV2 to TRBJ1-1; D unclear. The length of the CDR3 is 14 residues. Germline V gene data show CDR1 as SNHLY and CDR2 as FYNNEI. V was clipped by 8 bases and J by 0 bases, with 13 bases between them. CDR3 DNA: TGTGCCAGCCTCGCGACACCGATGAACACTGAAGCTTTCTTT. Translating it yields CASLATPMNTEAFF.

The chain couples TRBV25-1 to TRBJ1-2; D unclear. CDR3 length equals 11 residues. V shed 1 base and J shed 7 bases, with 4 bases lying between them. The germline V gene has CDR1 MGHDK and CDR2 SYGVNS. DNA for the CDR3: TGTGCCAGCAGTGAATTGGGTGGCTACACCTTC. Translation gives CASSELGGYTF.

This clone came up once. The chain joins TRBV6-1 to TRBJ2-5; D perhaps matches TRBD1 (6 bases). The CDR3 is 18 amino acids. V was shortened by 4 bases and J by 4 bases, with 25 bases between the two germline ends. Germline-derived CDR1 and CDR2 are MNHNS and SASEGT. CDR3 sequence: CASSGRDLRQDRGETQYF. CDR3 sequence (DNA): TGTGCCAGCAGTGGTAGGGATTTACGACAGGACCGGGGAGAGACCCAGTACTTC.

On this clone itself: Within the sample, other DNA sequences also encode this same CDR3. The CDR3 coding sequence is TGTGCCAGCAGCGTAGAGCAGGGGGCCTACAATGAGCAGTTCTTC. Residues: CASSVEQGAYNEQFF. This sequence joins TRBV9 and TRBJ2-1, with 7 nucleotides matching TRBD1. The CDR3 consists of 15 residues. The ends lost 0 bases at V and 2 bases at J; junction bases unmatched: 2. CDR1 and CDR2 from the germline V gene are SGDLS and YYNGEE. Using reference TRBV9 and TRBJ2-1 for the parts outside the CDR3, the full variable domain is DSGVTQTPKHLITATGQRVTLRCSPRSGDLSVYWYQQSLDQGLQFLIQYYNGEERAKGNILERFSAQQFPDLHSELNLSSLELGDSALYFCASSVEQGAYNEQFFGPGTRLTVL.

The rearrangement joins TRBV7-8 to TRBJ1-1, with D perhaps matching TRBD1 (6 bases). V gave up 0 bases and J gave up 4 bases, with 21 bases separating them. The germline CDR1 and CDR2 sequences are SGHVS and FQNEAQ. The CDR3 has 18 amino acids. CDR3 protein: CASSLAGTYYDGITEAFF. As DNA, the CDR3 is TGTGCCAGCAGCTTAGCCGGGACATATTACGACGGGATCACTGAAGCTTTCTTT. The full variable domain, completed using reference TRBV7-8 and TRBJ1-1, is GAGVSQSPRYKVAKRGQDVALRCDPISGHVSLFWYQQALGQGPEFLTYFQNEAQLDKSGLPSDRFFAERPEGSVSTLKIQRTQQEDSAVYLCASSLAGTYYDGITEAFFGQGTRLTVV.

V is TRBV5-6 and J is TRBJ2-4; possible D gene TRBD2, 5 bases. In germline, CDR1 is SGHDT, CDR2 YYEEEE. Deletions cut 1 base from V and 6 bases from J, with 11 bases between. CDR3 size: 14 residues. The CDR3 spells CASSLNGEPNIQYF. The DNA for the CDR3 is TGTGCCAGCAGCTTGAACGGGGAGCCAAACATTCAGTACTTC.

The CDR3 is CASSLMLVNTEAFF. In DNA form, the CDR3 reads TGTGCCAGCAGCTTAATGTTAGTGAACACTGAAGCTTTCTTT. V and J are TRBV5-5 and TRBJ1-1; D uncertain. CDR3 length equals 14 residues. V lost 2 bases to trimming and J lost 0 bases, with 8 bases between them. Germline loops: CDR1 SGHKS, CDR2 YYEKEE (reference sequence). The full variable domain, its missing parts supplied by reference TRBV5-5 and TRBJ1-1, is DAGVTQSPTHLIKTRGQQVTLRCSPISGHKSVSWYQQVLGQGPQFIFQYYEKEERGRGNFPDRFSARQFPNYSSELNVNALLLGDSALYLCASSLMLVNTEAFFGQGTRLTVV.

The V call is TRBV5-1, the J call TRBJ1-2; a weak D match, TRBD1 (5 bases). Trimming left V 0 bases short and J 3 bases short, with 9 bases between. The germline V gene encodes CDR1 SGHRS and CDR2 YFSETQ. The CDR3 totals 14 residues. The CDR3 coding sequence is TGCGCCAGCAGCTTGGCAGGGTTGGACTATGGCTACACCTTC. Residues: CASSLAGLDYGYTF.

The count of this clone is one. The chain links TRBV6-6 to TRBJ2-5; 7 bases line up with TRBD2. After removal of 5 bases from V and 1 base from J, the junction contained 10 bases not matched to a gene. CDR1 is MNHNY, CDR2 SVGAGI, per germline (reference sequence). The CDR3 is 16 residues long. The CDR3 bases are TGTGCCAGCAGTCCCCCTTGGGGGGGGGTCCAAGAGACCCAGTACTTC. This gives the protein CASSPPWGGVQETQYF.

This chain connects TRBV19 to TRBJ1-2; 8 bases map to TRBD1. Germline CDR1 and CDR2: LNHDA and SQIVND (reference sequence). V was clipped by 5 bases and J by 4 bases; unmatched bases: 9. The CDR3 covers 15 residues. The CDR3 region has the DNA TGTGCCAGTAGTTACCTCAGGGGGCTCATCTATGGCTACACCTTC. It encodes CASSYLRGLIYGYTF.

This chain joins TRBV10-1 and TRBJ2-3, with 14 positions matching TRBD2. This CDR3 has 16 amino acids. Germline V gives CDR1 WNHNN, CDR2 SYGVQD (reference sequence). Trimming at V came to 3 bases and at J to 5 bases, leaving 4 bases not matched to a gene. CDR3 sequence reads: CASSDQTSGRVDTQYF. CDR3 in DNA: TGCGCCAGCAGTGACCAGACTAGCGGGAGGGTAGATACGCAGTATTTT.

A single count supports this clone. This sequence joins TRBV6-5 and TRBJ1-1; no clear D. Trimming pared 8 bases from V and 4 bases from J, leaving 8 bases between. CDR1 and CDR2 from the germline V gene are MNHEY and SVGAGI. There are 11 residues in the CDR3. Here the CDR3 DNA reads TGTGCCAGCTCATTCGGCACTGAAGCTTTCTTT. Protein: CASSFGTEAFF.

A single count supports this clone. This chain connects TRBV5-1 to TRBJ2-7; D remains ambiguous. This CDR3 is 15 amino acids long. V was trimmed by 0 bases and J by 3 bases, leaving 13 bases between them. From germline, CDR1 is SGHRS and CDR2 YFSETQ. The CDR3 DNA sequence: TGCGCCAGCAGCTTGGTGGCAGCCGAGTTCTACGAGCAGTACTTC. This encodes CASSLVAAEFYEQYF.

The gene calls are TRBV11-2 and TRBJ1-1, with 9 bases aligning to TRBD1. Per germline, CDR1 SGHAT and CDR2 FQNNGV. This CDR3 contains 16 residues. Losses at the gene ends were 5 bases for V and 1 base for J; bases not matched to a gene: 8. The CDR3 region has the DNA TGTGCCAGCAGCACTCCACAGGGGGCTAAGAACACTGAAGCTTTCTTT. Translation gives CASSTPQGAKNTEAFF. Full variable domain (remainder filled in from reference TRBV11-2 and TRBJ1-1): EAGVAQSPRYKIIEKRQSVAFWCNPISGHATLYWYQQILGQGPKLLIQFQNNGVVDDSQLPKDRFSAERLKGVDSTLKIQPAKLEDSAVYLCASSTPQGAKNTEAFFGQGTRLTVV.

As concerns this clone: Other DNA sequences from this sample encode an identical CDR3 as well. The V and J genes are TRBV6-5 and TRBJ2-3; D not certain. Germline lookup yields CDR1 MNHEY and CDR2 SVGAGI. V was clipped by 6 bases and J by 6 bases, with 10 bases between them. The CDR3 is made up of 12 amino acids. The CDR3, as DNA: TGTGCCAGCAGCCGCGGACCCGATACGCAGTATTTT. Its protein product is CASSRGPDTQYF.

In DNA form, the CDR3 reads TGTGCCAGCAGCCCCCCGTCTAGGGGCTACACCTTC. Its translation is CASSPPSRGYTF. The V call is TRBV7-9, the J call TRBJ1-2; D is unresolved. This CDR3 region has 12 residues. The germline V gene has CDR1 SEHNR and CDR2 FQNEAQ (reference sequence). Trimming took off 5 bases at V and 8 bases at J, with 12 bases between the two ends.

The chain uses TRBV30 and TRBJ2-1, with 7 bases identical to TRBD2. With V trimmed by 3 bases and J by 2 bases, 7 bases remained unmatched. This CDR3 spans 15 amino acids. CDR1 is GTSNPN, CDR2 SVGIG, per germline (reference sequence). This chain's CDR3 is CAWRGDYATYNEQFF. DNA for the CDR3: TGTGCCTGGAGGGGGGACTACGCCACCTACAATGAGCAGTTCTTC.

This clone has just a few counts. The gene calls are TRBV19 and TRBJ1-3, with D possibly matching TRBD1 (5 bases). This CDR3 has 13 amino acids. Germline V gene sequence: CDR1 LNHDA, CDR2 SQIVND (reference sequence). The germline V and J ends were trimmed by 6 bases and 2 bases, with 8 bases remaining between them. For the CDR3, the DNA is TGTGCCAGTAGGACAGTGGCTGGAAACACCATATATTTT. Translated, it gives CASRTVAGNTIYF. The variable domain in full, with the rest retrieved from reference TRBV19 and TRBJ1-3, is DGGITQSPKYLFRKEGQNVTLSCEQNLNHDAMYWYRQDPGQGLRLIYYSQIVNDFQKGDIAEGYSVSREKKESFPLTVTSAQKNPTAFYLCASRTVAGNTIYFGEGSWLTVV.

V and J are TRBV6-1 and TRBJ2-7; D unclear. The CDR3 totals 17 residues. Per the germline V gene, CDR1 is MNHNS and CDR2 is SASEGT. V was shortened by 4 bases and J by 6 bases, with 25 bases between the two germline ends. The CDR3 here is CASSAAPRSLGSGEQYF. Here the CDR3 DNA reads TGTGCCAGCAGTGCCGCACCGAGAAGTTTGGGTTCCGGCGAGCAGTACTTC.